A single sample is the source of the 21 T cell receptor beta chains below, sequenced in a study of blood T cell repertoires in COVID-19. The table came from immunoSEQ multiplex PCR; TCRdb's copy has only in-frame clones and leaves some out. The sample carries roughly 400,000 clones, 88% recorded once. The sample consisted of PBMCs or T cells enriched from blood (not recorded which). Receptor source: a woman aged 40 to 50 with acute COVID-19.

The CDR3 sequence: CASSQGARGVMREKLFF. The CDR3 DNA reads as TGCGCCAGCAGCCAAGGTGCCAGGGGGGTAATGAGGGAAAAACTGTTTTTT. The chain couples TRBV4-1 to TRBJ1-4; TRBD1 matches 7 bases. The CDR3 is 17 amino acids. With 1 base clipped from V and 8 bases from J, the junction kept 13 bases outside the gene matches. Per the germline V gene, CDR1 is MGHRA and CDR2 is YSYEKL.

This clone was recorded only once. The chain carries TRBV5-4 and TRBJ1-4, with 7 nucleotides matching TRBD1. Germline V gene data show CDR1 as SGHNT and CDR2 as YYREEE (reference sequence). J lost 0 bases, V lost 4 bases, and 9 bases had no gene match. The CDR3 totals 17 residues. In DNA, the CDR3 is TGTGCCAGCAGCGGAAAGGGGGACAGCACAACTAATGAAAAACTGTTTTTT. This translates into CASSGKGDSTTNEKLFF.

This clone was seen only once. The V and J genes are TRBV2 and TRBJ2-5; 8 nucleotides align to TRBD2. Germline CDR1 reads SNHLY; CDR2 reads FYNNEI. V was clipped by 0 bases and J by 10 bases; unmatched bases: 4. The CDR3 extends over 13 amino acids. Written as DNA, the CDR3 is TGTGCCAGCAGTGAAGCCCACGGGGGGGTCCAGTACTTC. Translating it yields CASSEAHGGVQYF.

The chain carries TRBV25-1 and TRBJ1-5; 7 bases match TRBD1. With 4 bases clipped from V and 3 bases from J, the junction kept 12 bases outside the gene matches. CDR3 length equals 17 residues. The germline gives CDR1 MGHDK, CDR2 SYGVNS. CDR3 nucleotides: TGTGCCAGCAGTGCGGTCCCCAGGGGGTTGGCCAATCAGCCCCAGCATTTT. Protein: CASSAVPRGLANQPQHF.

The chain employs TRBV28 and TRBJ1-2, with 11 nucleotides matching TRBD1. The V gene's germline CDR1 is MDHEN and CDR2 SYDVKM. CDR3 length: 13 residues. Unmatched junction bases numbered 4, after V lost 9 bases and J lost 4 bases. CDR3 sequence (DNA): TGTGCCAGTGGGGACAGGGGGATCTATGGCTACACCTTC. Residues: CASGDRGIYGYTF.

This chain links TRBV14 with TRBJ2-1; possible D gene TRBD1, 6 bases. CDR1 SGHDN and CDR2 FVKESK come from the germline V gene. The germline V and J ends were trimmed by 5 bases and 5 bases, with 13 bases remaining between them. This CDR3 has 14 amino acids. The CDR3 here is CASSSFYRDNEQFF. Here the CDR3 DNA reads TGTGCCAGCAGCTCCTTTTACAGGGACAATGAGCAGTTCTTC.

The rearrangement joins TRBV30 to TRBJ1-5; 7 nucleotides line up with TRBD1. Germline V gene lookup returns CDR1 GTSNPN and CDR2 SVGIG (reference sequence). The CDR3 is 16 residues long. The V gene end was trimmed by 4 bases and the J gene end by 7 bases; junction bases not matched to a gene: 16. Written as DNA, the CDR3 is TGTGCCTGGACCCCCCTCGGAGACAGGGTGCACCAGCCCCAGCATTTT. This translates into CAWTPLGDRVHQPQHF.

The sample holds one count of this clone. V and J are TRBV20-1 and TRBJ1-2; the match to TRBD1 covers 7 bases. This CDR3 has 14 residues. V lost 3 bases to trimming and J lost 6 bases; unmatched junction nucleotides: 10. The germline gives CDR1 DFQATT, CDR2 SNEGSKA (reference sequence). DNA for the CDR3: TGCAGTGCTAGTGGTGACAGGGAGACTGATGGCTACACCTTC. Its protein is CSASGDRETDGYTF.

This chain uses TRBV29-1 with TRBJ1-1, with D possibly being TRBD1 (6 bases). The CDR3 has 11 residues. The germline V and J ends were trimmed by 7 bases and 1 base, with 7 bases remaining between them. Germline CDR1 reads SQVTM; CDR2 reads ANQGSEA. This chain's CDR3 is CSATGNTEAFF. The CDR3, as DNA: TGCAGCGCGACAGGGAACACTGAAGCTTTCTTT.

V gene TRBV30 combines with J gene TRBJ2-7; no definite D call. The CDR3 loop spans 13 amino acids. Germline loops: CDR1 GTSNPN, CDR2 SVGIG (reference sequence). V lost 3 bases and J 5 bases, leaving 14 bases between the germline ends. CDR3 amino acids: CAWSAFSSHEQYF. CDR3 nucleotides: TGTGCCTGGAGCGCTTTTAGCAGCCACGAGCAGTACTTC.

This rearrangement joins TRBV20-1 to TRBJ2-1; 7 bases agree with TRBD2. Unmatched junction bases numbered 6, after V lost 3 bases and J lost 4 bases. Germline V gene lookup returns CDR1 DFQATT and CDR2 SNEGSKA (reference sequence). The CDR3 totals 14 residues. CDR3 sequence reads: CSASQAGPYNEQFF. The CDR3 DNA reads TGCAGTGCTAGTCAAGCGGGGCCTTACAATGAGCAGTTCTTC.

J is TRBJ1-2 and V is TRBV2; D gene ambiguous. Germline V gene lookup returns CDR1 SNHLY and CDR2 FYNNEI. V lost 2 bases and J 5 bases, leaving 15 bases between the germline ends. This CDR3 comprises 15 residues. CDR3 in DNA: TGTGCCAGCAGTGAAATCCTAGCGATTGTTTATGGCTACACCTTC. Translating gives CASSEILAIVYGYTF.

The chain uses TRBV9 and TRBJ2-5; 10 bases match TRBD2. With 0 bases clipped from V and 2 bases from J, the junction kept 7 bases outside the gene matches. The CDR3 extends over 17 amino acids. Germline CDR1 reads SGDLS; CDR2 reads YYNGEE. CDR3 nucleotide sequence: TGTGCCAGCAGCGTAGACAGACTAGCGGGCCCTCAAGAGACCCAGTACTTC. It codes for CASSVDRLAGPQETQYF.

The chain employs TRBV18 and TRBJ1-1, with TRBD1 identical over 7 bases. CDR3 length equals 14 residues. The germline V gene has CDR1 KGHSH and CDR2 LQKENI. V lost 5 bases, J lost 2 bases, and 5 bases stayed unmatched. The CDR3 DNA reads TGTGCCAGCTCATCGACAGGGATAAACACTGAAGCTTTCTTT. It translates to CASSSTGINTEAFF.

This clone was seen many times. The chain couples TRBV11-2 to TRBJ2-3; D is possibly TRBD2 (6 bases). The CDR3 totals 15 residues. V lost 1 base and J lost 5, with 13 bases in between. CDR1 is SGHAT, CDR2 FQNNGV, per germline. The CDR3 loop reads CASSLGGRIIDTQYF. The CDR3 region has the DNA TGTGCCAGCAGCTTAGGGGGGAGGATCATAGATACGCAGTATTTT.

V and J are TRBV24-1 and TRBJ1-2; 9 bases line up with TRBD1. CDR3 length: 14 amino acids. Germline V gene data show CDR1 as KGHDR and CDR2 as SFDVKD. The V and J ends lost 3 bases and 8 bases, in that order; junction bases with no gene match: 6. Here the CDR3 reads CATSDHGTGNGYTF. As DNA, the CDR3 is TGTGCCACCAGTGATCACGGGACAGGGAACGGCTACACCTTC.

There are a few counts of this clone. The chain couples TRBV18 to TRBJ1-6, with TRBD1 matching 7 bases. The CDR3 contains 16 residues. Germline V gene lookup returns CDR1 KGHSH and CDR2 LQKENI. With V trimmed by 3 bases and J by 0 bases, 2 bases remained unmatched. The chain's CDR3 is CASSPGQSSYNSPLHF. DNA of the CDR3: TGTGCCAGCTCACCGGGACAGAGCTCCTATAATTCACCCCTCCACTTT.

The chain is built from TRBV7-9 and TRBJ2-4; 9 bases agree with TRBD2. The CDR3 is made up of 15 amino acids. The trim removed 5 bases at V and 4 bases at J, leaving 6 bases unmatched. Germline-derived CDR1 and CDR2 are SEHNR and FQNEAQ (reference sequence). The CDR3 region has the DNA TGTGCCAGCAGCCCCATGACTAGCGGTAAAAACATTCAGTACTTC. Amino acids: CASSPMTSGKNIQYF.

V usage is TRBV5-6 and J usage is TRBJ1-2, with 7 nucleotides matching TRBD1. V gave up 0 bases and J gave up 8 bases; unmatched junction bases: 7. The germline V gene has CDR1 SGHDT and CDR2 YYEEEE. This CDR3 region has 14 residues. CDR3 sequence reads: CASSLDHRGAGYTF. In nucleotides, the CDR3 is TGTGCCAGCAGCTTGGATCACAGGGGTGCCGGCTACACCTTC.

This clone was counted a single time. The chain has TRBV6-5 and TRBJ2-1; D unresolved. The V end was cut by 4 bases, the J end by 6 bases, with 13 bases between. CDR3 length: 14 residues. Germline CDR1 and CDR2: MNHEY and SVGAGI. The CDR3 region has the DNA TGTGCCAGCAGTTCCACGCACCGGTCCAATGAGCAGTTCTTC. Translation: CASSSTHRSNEQFF.

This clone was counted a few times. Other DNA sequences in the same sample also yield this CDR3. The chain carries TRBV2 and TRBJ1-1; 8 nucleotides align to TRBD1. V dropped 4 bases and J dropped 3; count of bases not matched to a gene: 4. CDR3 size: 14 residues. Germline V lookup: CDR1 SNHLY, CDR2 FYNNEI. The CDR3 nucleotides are TGTGCCAGCAGTGGACAGGGGCGGGACACTGAAGCTTTCTTT. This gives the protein CASSGQGRDTEAFF.